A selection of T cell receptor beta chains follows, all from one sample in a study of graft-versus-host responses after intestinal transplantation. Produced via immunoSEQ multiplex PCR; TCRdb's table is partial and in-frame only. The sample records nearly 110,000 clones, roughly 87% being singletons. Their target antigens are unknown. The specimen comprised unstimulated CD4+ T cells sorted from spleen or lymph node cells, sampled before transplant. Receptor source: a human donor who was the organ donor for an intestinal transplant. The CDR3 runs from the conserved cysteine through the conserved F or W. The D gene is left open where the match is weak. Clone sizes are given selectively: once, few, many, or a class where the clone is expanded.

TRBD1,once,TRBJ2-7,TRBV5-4,TGTGCCAGCAGCAAGGGACAGGGGGAAATTCGCGAGCAGTACTTC,CASSKGQGEIREQYF
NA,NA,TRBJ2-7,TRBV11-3,TGTGCCAGCAGCTTTCACAGCTCCTACGAGCAGTACTTC,CASSFHSSYEQYF
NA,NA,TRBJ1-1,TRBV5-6,TGTGCCAGCAGCTGGGCGGGGGGAGAAGCTTTCTTT,CASSWAGGEAFF
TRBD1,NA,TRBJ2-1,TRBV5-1,TGCGCCAGCAGCTTGAATGCAGGGGGCTTGTACAATGAGCAGTTCTTC,CASSLNAGGLYNEQFF
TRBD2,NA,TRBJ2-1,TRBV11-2,TGTGCCAGCGGGGTACTAGCGGGAAGCCATGAGCAGTTCTTC,CASGVLAGSHEQFF
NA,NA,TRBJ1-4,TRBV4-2,TGTGCCAGCAGCCAAGTTTTTAGTTGGGGGGCCAATGAAAAACTGTTTTTT,CASSQVFSWGANEKLFF
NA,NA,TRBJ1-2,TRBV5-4,TGTGCCAGCAACAACCGAGGCCCTACTAACTATGGCTACACCTTC,CASNNRGPTNYGYTF
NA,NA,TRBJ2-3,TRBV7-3,TGTGCCAGCAGCTTTGGGCCCTCTGGAGATACGCAGTATTTT,CASSFGPSGDTQYF
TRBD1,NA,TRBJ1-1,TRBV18,TGTGCCAGCTCAGGAAGGACAGGGGGGAACACTGAAGCTTTCTTT,CASSGRTGGNTEAFF
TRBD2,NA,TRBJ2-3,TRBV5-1,TGCGCCAGCAAATACCGACTAGCGGGAGGCCTTACGGATACGCAGTATTTT,CASKYRLAGGLTDTQYF
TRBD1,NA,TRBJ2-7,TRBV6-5,TGTGCCAGCAGCGGACAGGGTAGGACCTACGAGCAGTACTTC,CASSGQGRTYEQYF
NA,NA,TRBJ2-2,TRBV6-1,TGTGCCAGCAGTGTCGCAGCCACCGGGGAGCTGTTTTTT,CASSVAATGELFF
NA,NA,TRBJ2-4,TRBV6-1,TGTGCCAGCAGTGGCCGGGAAGGGAAAAACATTCAGTACTTC,CASSGREGKNIQYF
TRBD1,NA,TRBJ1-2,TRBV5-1,TGCGCCAGCAGGACAGGGGATGGGTATGGCTACACCTTC,CASRTGDGYGYTF
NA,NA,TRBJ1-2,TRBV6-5,TGTGCCAGCAGTTACGCCGGGGGGCTTAACTATGGCTACACCTTC,CASSYAGGLNYGYTF
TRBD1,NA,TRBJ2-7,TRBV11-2,TGTGCCAGCAGCTTAGCCGGGACAGGGACCTACGAGCAGTACTTC,CASSLAGTGTYEQYF
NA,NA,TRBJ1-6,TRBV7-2,TGTGCCAGCAGCTTAGAAGTTAGGGGTTCACCCCTCCACTTT,CASSLEVRGSPLHF
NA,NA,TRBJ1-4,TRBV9,TGTGCCAGCAGCGTACAGGGACAACCCCCTGGGTTGGAAAAACTGTTTTTT,CASSVQGQPPGLEKLFF
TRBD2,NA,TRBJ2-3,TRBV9,TGTGCCAGCAGCGTAGCTAGCGGGAGTACTAGCACAGATACGCAGTATTTT,CASSVASGSTSTDTQYF
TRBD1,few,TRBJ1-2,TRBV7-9,TGTGCCAGCAGCCGACAGGGATCCTATGGCTACACCTTC,CASSRQGSYGYTF
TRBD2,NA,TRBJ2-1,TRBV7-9,TGTGCCAGCAGCCCACCCGGGACTAGCCCGTCCAATGAGCAGTTCTTC,CASSPPGTSPSNEQFF
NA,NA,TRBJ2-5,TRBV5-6,TGTGCCAGCAGCTTGATTTCTAGGCAAGAGACCCAGTACTTC,CASSLISRQETQYF
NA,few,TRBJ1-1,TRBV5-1,TGTGCCAGCAAACCGATACAGGGCAACACTGAAGCTTTCTTT,CASKPIQGNTEAFF
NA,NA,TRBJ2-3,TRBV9,TGTGCCAGCGCCCGGGGCGACACAGATACGCAGTATTTT,CASARGDTDTQYF
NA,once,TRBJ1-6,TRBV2,TGTGCCGGGAAGGGTGTTGCGGATTCACCCCTCCACTTT,CAGKGVADSPLHF
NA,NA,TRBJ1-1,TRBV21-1,TGTGCCAGCAGCAAAAGATGGACGACTGAAGCTTTCTTT,CASSKRWTTEAFF
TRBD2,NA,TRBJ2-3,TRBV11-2,TGTGCCAGCAGCTTTCAGGCTAGCGGGGTCCCAGATACGCAGTATTTT,CASSFQASGVPDTQYF
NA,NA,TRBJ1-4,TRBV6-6,TGTGCCAGCAGTTCCGGGGGAGCTAATGAAAAACTGTTTTTT,CASSSGGANEKLFF
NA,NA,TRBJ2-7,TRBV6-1,TGTGCCAGCAGCCGCGGGGGCAGCTCCTACGAGCAGTACTTC,CASSRGGSSYEQYF
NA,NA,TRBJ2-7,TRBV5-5,TGTGCCAGCAGCACGGGTCTGGGGGAGCAGTACTTC,CASSTGLGEQYF
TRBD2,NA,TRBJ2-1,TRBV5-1,TGCGCCAGCAGCTTGATAACTAGCGGGGGGAATGAGCAGTTCTTC,CASSLITSGGNEQFF
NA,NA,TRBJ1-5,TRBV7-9,TGTGCCAGCAGCTTAGAGGACCCCCGGCAGGCGGGCAATCAGCCCCAGCATTTT,CASSLEDPRQAGNQPQHF
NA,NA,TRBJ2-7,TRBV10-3,TGTGCCATCAGTGACGGCAGGGTCGACGAGCAGTACTTC,CAISDGRVDEQYF
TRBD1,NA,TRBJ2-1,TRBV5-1,TGCGCCAGCAGCCAGGATGGCAGGGGGTTTGAGCAGTTCTTC,CASSQDGRGFEQFF
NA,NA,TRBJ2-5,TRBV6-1,TGTGCCAGCAGTGGACGCCGATGGGGTACGGGAGTCTTGGAGACCCAGTACTTC,CASSGRRWGTGVLETQYF
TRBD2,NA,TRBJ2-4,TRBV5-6,TGTGCCAGCAGCCAGTACGGACTAGATAAAAACATTCGGTACTTC,CASSQYGLDKNIRYF
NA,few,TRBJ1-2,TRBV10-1,TGCGCCAGCAGTGAGCGGAACAGGGCGTATGGCTACACCTTC,CASSERNRAYGYTF
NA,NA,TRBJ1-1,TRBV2,TGTGCCAGCAGTGAGGCGGGAGGAGGCACTGAAGCTTTCTTT,CASSEAGGGTEAFF
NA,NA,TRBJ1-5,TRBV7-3,TGTGCCAGCAGCTTAACGGCCACAGCGCCCCAGCATTTT,CASSLTATAPQHF
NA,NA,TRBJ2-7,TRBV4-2,TGTGCCAGCAGCGAAAGGCAGGGGCTTACTCCATTGTTTTACGAGCAGTACTTC,CASSERQGLTPLFYEQYF
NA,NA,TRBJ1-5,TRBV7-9,TGTGCCAGCGTCCTCTCGCGTGATCCCAATCAGCCCCAGCATTTT,CASVLSRDPNQPQHF
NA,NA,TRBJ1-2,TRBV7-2,TGTGCCAGCAGCTCCCGAGCTAACTATGGCTACACCTTC,CASSSRANYGYTF
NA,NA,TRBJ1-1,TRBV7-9,TGTGCCAGCAGCCCACAGGGTCAGTCGACTGAAGCTTTCTTT,CASSPQGQSTEAFF
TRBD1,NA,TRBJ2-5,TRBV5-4,TGTGCCAGCAGCCGGGACAGGGGGCGAGGAGAGACCCAGTACTTC,CASSRDRGRGETQYF
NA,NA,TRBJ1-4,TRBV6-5,TGTGCCAGCAGTTACTCCGGTGAAAAACTGTTTTTT,CASSYSGEKLFF
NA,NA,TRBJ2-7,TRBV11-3,TGTGCCAGCAGCCGTCTCCGGGACACCTCCTACGAGCAGTACTTC,CASSRLRDTSYEQYF